These 9 T cell receptor beta chains originate from one sample sequenced in a study of T cells in Graves' hyperthyroidism and ophthalmopathy. RNA transcripts served as the template for amplifying TCR beta CDR3 regions. RT-PCR in the first round (using the HTBI primer set) targeted the TCR CDR3. Via MiXCR, TCRdb re-called the multiplex PCR reads, giving one row per CDR3 protein. The sample contains nearly 600,000 distinct CDR3 sequences, approximately 15% of which appear only once. Sequencing input: blood. These receptors all stem from a woman aged 30 to 39 with Graves' hyperthyroidism that later progressed to Graves' ophthalmopathy.

The V call is TRBV4-3, the J call TRBJ2-1, with a tentative D call TRBD1 (5 bases). The CDR3 extends over 15 amino acids. Deletions cut 1 base from V and 4 bases from J, with 11 bases between. Germline V CDR1 and CDR2: LGHNA, YSLEER. CDR3 coding DNA: TGCGCCAGCAGCCAAGGAGACAGCTCTTACAATGAGCAGTTCTTC. Protein sequence: CASSQGDSSYNEQFF.

This clonotype was picked up a small number of times. V gene TRBV20-1 combines with J gene TRBJ2-5; 12 bases agree with TRBD2. V shed 6 bases and J 4 bases; nucleotides not matched to a gene: 9. CDR3 length: 15 residues. Per the germline V gene, CDR1 is DFQATT and CDR2 is SNEGSKA (reference sequence). CDR3 protein: CSAHPPGLAGETQYF. CDR3 coding DNA: TGCAGTGCACACCCACCGGGACTAGCGGGAGAGACCCAGTACTTC.

This sequence joins TRBV9 and TRBJ2-5; tentative D call: TRBD2 (6 bases). The CDR3 is 16 residues long. Germline V gives CDR1 SGDLS, CDR2 YYNGEE. Trimming took off 0 bases at V and 5 bases at J, with 17 bases between the two ends. CDR3: CASSVVGGSLGETQYF. CDR3 nucleotides: TGTGCCAGCAGCGTAGTCGGGGGAAGCCTAGGTGAGACCCAGTACTTC.

This clonotype was observed at least ten times. The V and J genes are TRBV30 and TRBJ2-7; D gene unclear. CDR1 is GTSNPN, CDR2 SVGIG, per germline (reference sequence). V dropped 2 bases and J dropped 1 base, with 6 bases sitting between them. The CDR3 extends over 12 amino acids. CDR3 in amino acids: CAWSTQSYEQYF. The CDR3 DNA sequence: TGTGCCTGGAGTACCCAGTCCTACGAGCAGTACTTC.

In this sample, this clonotype turned up many times. The chain recombines TRBV19 with TRBJ2-5; 14 nucleotides align to TRBD2. J was trimmed by 5 bases and V by 4 bases; bases with no gene match: 6. Germline loops: CDR1 LNHDA, CDR2 SQIVND (reference sequence). This CDR3 has 16 residues. DNA of the CDR3: TGTGCCAGTAGTAAGGGACTAGCGGGAGAGAGGGAGACCCAGTACTTC. Amino acid sequence: CASSKGLAGERETQYF.

This clonotype was counted many times. V and J are TRBV19 and TRBJ1-4; D ambiguous. CDR3 length: 18 residues. Trimming took 5 bases from V and 2 from J, leaving 21 bases between them. CDR1 and CDR2 from the germline V gene are LNHDA and SQIVND (reference sequence). As DNA, the CDR3 is TGTGCCAGTAGTTATTTACCAGTGAGTTCGACCACTAATGAAAAACTGTTTTTT. As protein: CASSYLPVSSTTNEKLFF.

This clonotype was detected ten times or more. The V gene is TRBV28, the J gene TRBJ2-3; TRBD2 agrees at 9 bases. V dropped 5 bases and J dropped 1; count of bases not matched to a gene: 4. The CDR3 spans 15 residues. CDR1 and CDR2 (germline): MDHEN, SYDVKM. The CDR3 DNA is TGTGCCAGCAGTAGTCAGCGGGAGGGCACAGATACGCAGTATTTT. Amino acid sequence: CASSSQREGTDTQYF.

This clonotype was seen repeatedly, ten times or more. The chain combines TRBV28 with TRBJ2-3; 9 bases match TRBD2. Germline CDR1 and CDR2: MDHEN and SYDVKM. The trim removed 10 bases at V and 4 bases at J, leaving 6 bases unmatched. The CDR3 contains 13 residues. The CDR3 coding sequence is TGTGCCACCATAGCGGGAGTTTCAGATACGCAGTATTTT. This gives the protein CATIAGVSDTQYF. Full variable domain (missing parts from reference TRBV28 and TRBJ2-3): DVKVTQSSRYLVKRTGEKVFLECVQDMDHENMFWYRQDPGLGLRLIYFSYDVKMKEKGDIPEGYSVSREKKERFSLILESASTNQTSMYLCATIAGVSDTQYFGPGTRLTVL.

The V and J genes are TRBV19 and TRBJ1-5; weak D call: TRBD1 (6 bases). V was cut by 7 bases and J by 2 bases, with 15 bases left in between. The CDR3 covers 15 residues. CDR1 is LNHDA and CDR2 is SQIVND in the germline V gene (reference sequence). The CDR3 region is CASTSRQVGNQPQHF. In nucleotides, the CDR3 is TGTGCCAGTACCTCCCGACAGGTTGGCAATCAGCCCCAGCATTTT.